This TCR beta chain stems from a study of blood T cell repertoires in COVID-19. Background on the study: Specimens from acute and convalescent COVID-19 originated in the United States, Italy and Spain. T cells, B-cell-depleted T cells, or PBMCs supplied cDNA or gDNA.

Per the original methods: The authors estimated nucleated cell counts from reference gene primer amplification. Generated by immunoSEQ multiplex PCR, the TCRdb table keeps only in-frame clones and is missing some. V, J and clone size were drawn from that table, and D and trimming were deduced from the DNA. The table shows about 190,000 clones, with around 86% occurring only once. This clone was observed at least ten times. No DNA is shown, since the ends of the CDR3 on it are uncertain; the CDR3 is the one TCRdb lists. Sequenced sample: peripheral blood. The receptor was derived from a man in his forties with acute or convalescent COVID-19.

This chain's CDR3 is CASSFGQGIIPVYF. This chain uses TRBV27 with TRBJ2-7; the table's D call of TRBD1 was not tested on the DNA. In germline, CDR1 is MNHEY, CDR2 SMNVEV (reference sequence). The CDR3 spans 14 residues, counting both ends.